This TCR beta chain was sequenced for a study of T-cell reconstitution after alpha-beta-depleted transplantation in children. This clonotype was recorded many times. For TCRbeta, the library was prepared with unique molecular identifiers. TCRdb independently ran MiXCR on the PCR reads; one entry per CDR3 protein. Of 350,000 to 450,000 distinct CDR3 sequences in the sample, 13% are singletons; the top ten hold 4% to 5.5%. The clonotype was recovered from a human donor who donated a stem cell graft to a child with Fanconi anemia. This material consisted of PBMCs, taken from the stem cell graft.

CDR3 sequence reads: CASSLRTLNTEAFF. DNA for the CDR3: TGTGCCAGCAGTTTGCGAACCCTGAACACTGAAGCTTTCTTT. The chain couples TRBV28 to TRBJ1-1; D is uncertain. Germline V gives CDR1 MDHEN, CDR2 SYDVKM. The V end lost 3 bases, the J end lost 0 bases, and 8 bases lay between the germline ends. The CDR3 sequence is 14 residues long. The whole variable domain, remainder taken from reference TRBV28 and TRBJ1-1, is DVKVTQSSRYLVKRTGEKVFLECVQDMDHENMFWYRQDPGLGLRLIYFSYDVKMKEKGDIPEGYSVSREKKERFSLILESASTNQTSMYLCASSLRTLNTEAFFGQGTRLTVV.